This entry features one TCR beta chain sequence. CDR1 and CDR2 (germline): SEHNR, FQNEAQ (reference sequence). This CDR3 has 15 amino acids. This specimen belongs to a study of tumor-infiltrating lymphocytes in oesophageal squamous cell carcinoma. Each CDR3 protein is one row after TCRdb ran MiXCR on the PCR reads. The sample shows over 10,000 distinct CDR3 sequences, 58% of them seen only once. The receptor's source is a female donor with esophageal squamous cell carcinoma. The specimen was esophageal tumor tissue. This sequence joins TRBV7-9 and TRBJ2-1; D is uncertain. The J call may be incorrect, as the DNA end agrees better with TRBJ2-7. Here the CDR3 reads CASSLGIQSSYEQYF. CDR3 nucleotides: TGTGCCAGCAGCTTAGGTATCCAGAGCTCCTACGAGCAGTACTTC.